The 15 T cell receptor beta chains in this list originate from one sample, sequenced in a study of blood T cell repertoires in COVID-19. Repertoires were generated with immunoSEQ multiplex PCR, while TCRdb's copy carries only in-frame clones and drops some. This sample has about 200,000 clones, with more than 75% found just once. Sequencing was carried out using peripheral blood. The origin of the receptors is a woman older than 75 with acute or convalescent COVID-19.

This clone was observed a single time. The CDR3 loop reads CASSQAVGLAGGLISTDTQYF. The CDR3 DNA follows: TGTGCCAGCAGCCAAGCCGTCGGACTAGCGGGAGGCCTAATTAGCACAGATACGCAGTATTTT. This rearrangement joins TRBV4-2 to TRBJ2-3; TRBD2 aligns across 14 bases. V lost 1 base and J lost 0; bases outside the gene matches: 12. The CDR3 loop spans 21 amino acids. Germline CDR1 and CDR2: LGHNA and YNFKEQ.

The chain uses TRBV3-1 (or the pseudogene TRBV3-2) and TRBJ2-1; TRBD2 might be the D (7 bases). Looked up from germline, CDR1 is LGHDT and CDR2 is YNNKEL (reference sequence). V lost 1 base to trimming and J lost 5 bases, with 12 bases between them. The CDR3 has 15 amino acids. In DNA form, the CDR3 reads TGTGCCAGCAGCCAAGCTCGGCGGGGGCACAATGAGCAGTTCTTC. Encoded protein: CASSQARRGHNEQFF.

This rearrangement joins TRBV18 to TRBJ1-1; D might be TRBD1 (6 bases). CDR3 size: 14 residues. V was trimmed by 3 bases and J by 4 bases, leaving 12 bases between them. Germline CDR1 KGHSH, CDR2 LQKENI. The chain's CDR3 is CASSPDGQFTEAFF. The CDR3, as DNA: TGTGCCAGCTCACCCGACGGACAGTTCACTGAAGCTTTCTTT.

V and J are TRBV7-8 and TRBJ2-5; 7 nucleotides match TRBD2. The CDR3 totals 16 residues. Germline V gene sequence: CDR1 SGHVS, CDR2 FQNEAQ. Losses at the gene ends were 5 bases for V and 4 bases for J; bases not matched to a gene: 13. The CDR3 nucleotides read TGTGCCAGCAGCACCCCGGGCGGGAGAAACACAGAGACCCAGTACTTC. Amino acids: CASSTPGGRNTETQYF.

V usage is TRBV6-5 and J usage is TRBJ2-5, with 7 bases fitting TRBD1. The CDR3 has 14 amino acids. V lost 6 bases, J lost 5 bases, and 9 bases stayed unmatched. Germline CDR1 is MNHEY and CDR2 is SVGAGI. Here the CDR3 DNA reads TGTGCCAGCAGACCTATCACAGGGGATGAGACCCAGTACTTC. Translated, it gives CASRPITGDETQYF.

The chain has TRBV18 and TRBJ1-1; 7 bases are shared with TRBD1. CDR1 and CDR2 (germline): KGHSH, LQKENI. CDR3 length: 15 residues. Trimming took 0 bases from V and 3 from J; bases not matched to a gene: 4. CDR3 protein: CASSPPNRGDTEAFF. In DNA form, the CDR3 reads TGTGCCAGCTCACCACCCAACAGGGGCGACACTGAAGCTTTCTTT.

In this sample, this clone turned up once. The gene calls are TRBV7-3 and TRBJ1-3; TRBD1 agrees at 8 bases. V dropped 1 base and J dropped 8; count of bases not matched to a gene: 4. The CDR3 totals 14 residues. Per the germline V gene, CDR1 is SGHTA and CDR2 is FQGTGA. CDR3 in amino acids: CASSLIGGQDTIYF. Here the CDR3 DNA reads TGTGCCAGCAGCTTAATTGGGGGACAGGACACCATATATTTT.

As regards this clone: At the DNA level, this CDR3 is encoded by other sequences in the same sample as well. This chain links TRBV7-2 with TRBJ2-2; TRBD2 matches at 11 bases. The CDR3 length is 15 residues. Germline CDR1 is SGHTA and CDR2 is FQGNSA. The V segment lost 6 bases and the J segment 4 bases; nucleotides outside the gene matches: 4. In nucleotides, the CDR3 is TGTGCCAGCAGTCCTGGACTAGCGGGCACCGGGGAGCTGTTTTTT. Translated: CASSPGLAGTGELFF.

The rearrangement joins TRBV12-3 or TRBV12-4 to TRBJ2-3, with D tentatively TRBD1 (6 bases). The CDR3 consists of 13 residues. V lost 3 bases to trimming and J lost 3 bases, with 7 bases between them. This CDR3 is CASSLGATDTQYF. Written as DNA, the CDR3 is TGTGCCAGCAGTTTGGGGGCTACAGATACGCAGTATTTT.

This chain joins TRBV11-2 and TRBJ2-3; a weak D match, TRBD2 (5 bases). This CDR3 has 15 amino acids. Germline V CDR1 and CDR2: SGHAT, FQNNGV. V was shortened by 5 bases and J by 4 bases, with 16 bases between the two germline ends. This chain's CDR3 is CASSAPGGLADTQYF. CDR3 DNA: TGTGCCAGCAGCGCCCCTGGAGGATTGGCAGATACGCAGTATTTT.

The CDR3 reads CASSAQGGPSTDTQYF. For the CDR3, the DNA is TGTGCCAGCAGTGCCCAGGGAGGGCCTTCGACAGATACGCAGTATTTT. V and J are TRBV6-1 and TRBJ2-3, with 7 nucleotides matching TRBD2. CDR1 and CDR2 from the germline V gene are MNHNS and SASEGT. The junction had 10 bases not matched to a gene; V was cut back by 4 bases and J by 3 bases. The CDR3 has 16 residues.

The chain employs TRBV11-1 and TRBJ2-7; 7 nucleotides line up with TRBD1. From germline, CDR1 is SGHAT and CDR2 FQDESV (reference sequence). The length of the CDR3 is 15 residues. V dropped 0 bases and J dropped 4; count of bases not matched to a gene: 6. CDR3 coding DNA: TGTGCCAGCAGCTTAGCTTGGGGGACAGCATACGAGCAGTACTTC. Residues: CASSLAWGTAYEQYF. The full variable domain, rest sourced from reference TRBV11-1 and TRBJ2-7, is EAEVAQSPRYKITEKSQAVAFWCDPISGHATLYWYRQILGQGPELLVQFQDESVVDDSQLPKDRFSAERLKGVDSTLKIQPAELGDSAMYLCASSLAWGTAYEQYFGPGTRLTVT.

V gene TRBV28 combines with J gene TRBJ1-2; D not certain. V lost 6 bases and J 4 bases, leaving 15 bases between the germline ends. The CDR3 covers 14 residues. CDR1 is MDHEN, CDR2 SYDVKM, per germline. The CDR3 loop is CASRSGLGFYGYTF. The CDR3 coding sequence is TGTGCCAGCAGAAGTGGGCTTGGGTTCTATGGCTACACCTTC.

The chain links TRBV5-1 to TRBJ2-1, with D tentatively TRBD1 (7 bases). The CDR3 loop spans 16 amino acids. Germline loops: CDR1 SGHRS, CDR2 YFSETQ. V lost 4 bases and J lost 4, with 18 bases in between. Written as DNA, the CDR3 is TGCGCCAGCAGCGCGGGACAGACCCCTGTTTACAATGAGCAGTTCTTC. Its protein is CASSAGQTPVYNEQFF.

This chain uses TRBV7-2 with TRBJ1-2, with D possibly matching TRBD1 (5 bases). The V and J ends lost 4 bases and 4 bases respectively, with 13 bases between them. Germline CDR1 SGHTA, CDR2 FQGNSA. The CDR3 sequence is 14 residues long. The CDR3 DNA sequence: TGTGCCAGCAGCTCCCCGGATGGGGCCTATGGCTACACCTTC. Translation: CASSSPDGAYGYTF.